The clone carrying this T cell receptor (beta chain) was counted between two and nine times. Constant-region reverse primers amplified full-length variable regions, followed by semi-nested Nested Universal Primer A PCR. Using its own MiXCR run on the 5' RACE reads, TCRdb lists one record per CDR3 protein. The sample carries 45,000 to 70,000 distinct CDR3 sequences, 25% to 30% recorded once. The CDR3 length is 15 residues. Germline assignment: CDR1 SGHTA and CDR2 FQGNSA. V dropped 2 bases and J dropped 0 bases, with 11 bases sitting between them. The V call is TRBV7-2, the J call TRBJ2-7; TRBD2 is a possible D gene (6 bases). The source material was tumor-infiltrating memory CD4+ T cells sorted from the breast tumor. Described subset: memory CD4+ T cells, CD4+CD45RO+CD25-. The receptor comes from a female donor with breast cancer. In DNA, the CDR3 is TGTGCCAGCAGCTTACCCCTCGGGAGCTCCTACGAGCAGTACTTC. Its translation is CASSLPLGSSYEQYF.